This TCR beta chain was sequenced in a study of T cell responses to AZD1222 COVID-19 vaccine. Study context: Analysis merged second doses at about 4 or about 12 weeks.

The protocol was immunoSEQ multiplex PCR, while the TCRdb copy is restricted to in-frame clones and leaves out a portion. The sample lists roughly 120,000 clones; roughly nine tenths were seen once. Whole-study results and caveats: There were vaccine-associated CD4 TCRs across spike, dominant at 160-218 and 743-854. All repertoire sampling was performed exclusively after the peak T cell response. Most donors were white British and more were female, and clonal diversity was possibly underestimated.

Germline V gene data show CDR1 as MNHEY and CDR2 as SMNVEV (reference sequence). The V and J ends lost 2 bases and 8 bases respectively, with 10 bases between them. This CDR3 comprises 14 residues. Of note for this clone: The antigen is unknown.

This TCR derives from an adult in good health. The sample here was peripheral blood, taken on day 0 of AZD1222 vaccination. The chain uses TRBV27 and TRBJ1-6; no definite D call. The DNA of the CDR3 is TGTGCCAGCAGTTTAGGAATCGCCCATTCACCCCTCCACTTT. Protein: CASSLGIAHSPLHF.